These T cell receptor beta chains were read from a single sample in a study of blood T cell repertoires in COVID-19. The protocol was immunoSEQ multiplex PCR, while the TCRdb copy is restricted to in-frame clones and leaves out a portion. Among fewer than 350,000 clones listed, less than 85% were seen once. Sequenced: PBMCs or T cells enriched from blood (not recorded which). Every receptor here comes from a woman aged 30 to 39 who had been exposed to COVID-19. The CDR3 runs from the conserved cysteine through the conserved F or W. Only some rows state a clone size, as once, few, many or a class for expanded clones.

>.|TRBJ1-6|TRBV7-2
CASSSRGLNSPLHF
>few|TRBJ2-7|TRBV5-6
CASSLSGQSSYEQYF
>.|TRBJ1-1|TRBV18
CASSPRDRDTEAFF
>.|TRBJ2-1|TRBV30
CAWCTGDSLYNEQFF
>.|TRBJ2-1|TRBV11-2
CASSLTSGRNEQFF
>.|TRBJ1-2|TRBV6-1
CASSEGSGHNYGYTF
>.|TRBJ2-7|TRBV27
CASRSGGSYEQYF
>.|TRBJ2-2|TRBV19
CASSFPGTVYTGELFF
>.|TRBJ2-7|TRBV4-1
CASSQNSQPSYEQYF
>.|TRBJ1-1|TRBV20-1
CRLQGAREAFF
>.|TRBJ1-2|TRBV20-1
CSASGIHGYTF
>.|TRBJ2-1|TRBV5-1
CASSTLAGEGARNEQFF
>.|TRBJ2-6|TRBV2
CASSVQGSPGANVLTF
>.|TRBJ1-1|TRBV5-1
CASSLAPSGNTEAFF
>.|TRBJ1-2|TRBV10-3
CAISDRGAEGYTF
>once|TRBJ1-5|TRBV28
CASSLLQGRGQPQHF
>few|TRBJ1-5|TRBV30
CAWRADTHQPQHF
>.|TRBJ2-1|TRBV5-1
CASSLNGQGLNNEQFF
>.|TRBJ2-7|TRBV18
CASSRGLAGLSSYEQYF
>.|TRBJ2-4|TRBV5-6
CASSLGGNIQYF